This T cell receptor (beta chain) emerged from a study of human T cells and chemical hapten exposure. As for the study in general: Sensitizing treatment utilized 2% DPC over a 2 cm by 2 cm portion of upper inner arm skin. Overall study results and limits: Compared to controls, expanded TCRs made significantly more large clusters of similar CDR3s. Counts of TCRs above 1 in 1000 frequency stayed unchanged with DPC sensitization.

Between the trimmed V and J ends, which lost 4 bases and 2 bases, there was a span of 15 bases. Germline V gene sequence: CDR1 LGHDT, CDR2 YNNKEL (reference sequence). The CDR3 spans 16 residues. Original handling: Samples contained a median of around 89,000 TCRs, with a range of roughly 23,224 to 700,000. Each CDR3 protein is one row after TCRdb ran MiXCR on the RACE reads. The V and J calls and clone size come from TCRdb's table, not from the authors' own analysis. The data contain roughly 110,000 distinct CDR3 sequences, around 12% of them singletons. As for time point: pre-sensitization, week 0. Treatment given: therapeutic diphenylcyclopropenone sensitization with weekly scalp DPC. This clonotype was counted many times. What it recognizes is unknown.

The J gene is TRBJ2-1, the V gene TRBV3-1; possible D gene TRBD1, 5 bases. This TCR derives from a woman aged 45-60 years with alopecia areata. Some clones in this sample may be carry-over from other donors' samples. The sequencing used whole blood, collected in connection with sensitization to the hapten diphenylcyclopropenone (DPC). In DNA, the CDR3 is TGTGCCAGCAGCCCCTCAGGGCTAGAACCCTACAATGAGCAGTTCTTC. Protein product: CASSPSGLEPYNEQFF.